A selection of T cell receptor beta chains follows, all from one sample in a study of human T cells and chemical hapten exposure. In TCRdb, the RACE reads were re-called with MiXCR into one record per CDR3 protein. The table records around 85,000 distinct CDR3 sequences, 10% to 15% of them present only once. The sample in question was whole blood, obtained in connection with sensitization to the hapten diphenylcyclopropenone (DPC). The receptor set was obtained from a woman in her fifties or sixties with alopecia areata. Some clones in this sample may be carry-over from other donors' samples. The CDR3 runs from the conserved cysteine through the conserved F or W. The D gene is left open where the match is weak. Clone sizes are given selectively: once, few, many, or a class where the clone is expanded.

CDR3 protein: CSAMIDRFYGYTF
CDR3 DNA: TGCAGTGCTATGATTGACAGGTTCTATGGCTACACCTTC
clone size: .
D gene: .
J gene: TRBJ1-2
V gene: TRBV20-1

CDR3 protein: CASSPGQSRGKNIQYF
CDR3 DNA: TGTGCCAGCAGCCCCGGACAGAGCCGGGGCAAAAACATTCAGTACTTC
clone size: .
D gene: .
J gene: TRBJ2-4
V gene: TRBV12-3/TRBV12-4

CDR3 protein: CSARDFASTDTQYF
CDR3 DNA: TGCAGTGCTAGGGACTTTGCTAGCACAGATACGCAGTATTTT
clone size: few
D gene: .
J gene: TRBJ2-3
V gene: TRBV20-1

CDR3 protein: CASSHPAGGVYEQYF
CDR3 DNA: TGTGCCAGCAGCCATCCGGCGGGAGGGGTATACGAGCAGTACTTC
clone size: many
D gene: TRBD2
J gene: TRBJ2-7
V gene: TRBV3-1

CDR3 protein: CASTELASNTGELFF
CDR3 DNA: TGTGCCAGCACAGAACTAGCGTCGAACACCGGGGAGCTGTTTTTT
clone size: .
D gene: TRBD2
J gene: TRBJ2-2
V gene: TRBV5-4

CDR3 protein: CSARPSGRALGEQFF
CDR3 DNA: TGCAGTGCTAGACCTAGCGGGAGGGCCCTCGGGGAGCAGTTCTTC
clone size: .
D gene: TRBD2
J gene: TRBJ2-1
V gene: TRBV20-1

CDR3 protein: CASSPHREGPQRETQYF
CDR3 DNA: TGTGCCAGCAGTCCACACCGGGAGGGTCCCCAGCGGGAGACCCAGTACTTC
clone size: many
D gene: TRBD2
J gene: TRBJ2-5
V gene: TRBV27

CDR3 protein: CASTRGGEANTGELFF
CDR3 DNA: TGTGCCAGCACCCGAGGAGGGGAAGCGAACACCGGGGAGCTGTTTTTT
clone size: many
D gene: .
J gene: TRBJ2-2
V gene: TRBV5-6

CDR3 protein: CASSSGSARKETQYF
CDR3 DNA: TGTGCCAGCAGTTCGGGTAGCGCTCGCAAAGAGACCCAGTACTTC
clone size: .
D gene: .
J gene: TRBJ2-5
V gene: TRBV12-3/TRBV12-4

CDR3 protein: CASSLGRSSGANVLTF
CDR3 DNA: TGTGCCAGCAGCTTGGGGAGATCCTCTGGGGCCAACGTCCTGACTTTC
clone size: few
D gene: .
J gene: TRBJ2-6
V gene: TRBV7-3

CDR3 protein: CASSFLSGETQYF
CDR3 DNA: TGTGCCAGCAGCTTTCTCTCGGGGGAGACCCAGTACTTC
clone size: .
D gene: .
J gene: TRBJ2-5
V gene: TRBV7-6

CDR3 protein: CSARDAGQGGSFSEAFF
CDR3 DNA: TGCAGTGCTAGAGATGCCGGGCAGGGAGGTAGTTTTTCTGAAGCTTTCTTT
clone size: .
D gene: .
J gene: TRBJ1-1
V gene: TRBV20-1

CDR3 protein: CSAGLAGVKGELFF
CDR3 DNA: TGCAGCGCCGGACTAGCGGGAGTAAAAGGGGAGCTGTTTTTT
clone size: few
D gene: TRBD2
J gene: TRBJ2-2
V gene: TRBV29-1

CDR3 protein: CASSVAPGLAGGKDEQFF
CDR3 DNA: TGTGCCAGCAGCGTAGCCCCGGGACTAGCGGGAGGGAAGGATGAGCAGTTCTTC
clone size: many
D gene: TRBD2
J gene: TRBJ2-1
V gene: TRBV9

CDR3 protein: CASGRDNEQFF
CDR3 DNA: TGTGCCAGCGGTAGGGACAATGAGCAGTTCTTC
clone size: few
D gene: .
J gene: TRBJ2-1
V gene: TRBV6-5

CDR3 protein: CASSSRDSKFF
CDR3 DNA: TGTGCCAGCAGCTCCCGGGACTCCAAGTTCTTC
clone size: few
D gene: .
J gene: TRBJ2-1
V gene: TRBV7-4

CDR3 protein: CASSPGGQGEAFF
CDR3 DNA: TGCGCCAGCAGCCCCGGAGGACAGGGCGAAGCTTTCTTT
clone size: few
D gene: TRBD1
J gene: TRBJ1-1
V gene: TRBV5-1

CDR3 protein: CASSWTFGPSGEYTYNEQFF
CDR3 DNA: TGTGCCAGCAGTTGGACTTTTGGGCCTAGCGGGGAATATACCTACAATGAGCAGTTCTTC
clone size: many
D gene: TRBD2
J gene: TRBJ2-1
V gene: TRBV12-3/TRBV12-4

CDR3 protein: CASSSPTGESYEQYF
CDR3 DNA: TGTGCCAGCAGTTCCCCCACAGGGGAGTCCTACGAGCAGTACTTC
clone size: .
D gene: TRBD1
J gene: TRBJ2-7
V gene: TRBV6-5

CDR3 protein: CASRSLWESNSPLHF
CDR3 DNA: TGTGCCAGCCGCTCCCTGTGGGAAAGTAATTCACCCCTCCACTTT
clone size: few
D gene: .
J gene: TRBJ1-6
V gene: TRBV5-5

CDR3 protein: CSAKTAYGNQPQHF
CDR3 DNA: TGCAGTGCTAAGACAGCCTATGGCAATCAGCCCCAGCATTTT
clone size: many
D gene: .
J gene: TRBJ1-5
V gene: TRBV20-1

CDR3 protein: CASSSSTGTDTQYF
CDR3 DNA: TGTGCCAGCAGCTCCTCGACTGGCACAGATACGCAGTATTTT
clone size: many
D gene: .
J gene: TRBJ2-3
V gene: TRBV7-3

CDR3 protein: CAWSVGGVINEQFF
CDR3 DNA: TGTGCCTGGAGTGTAGGAGGGGTGATTAATGAGCAGTTCTTC
clone size: few
D gene: .
J gene: TRBJ2-1
V gene: TRBV30

CDR3 protein: CASSVDSGANTEAFF
CDR3 DNA: TGCGCCAGCAGCGTGGATTCGGGGGCCAACACTGAAGCTTTCTTT
clone size: .
D gene: .
J gene: TRBJ1-1
V gene: TRBV5-1

CDR3 protein: CASNDGLGNQPQHF
CDR3 DNA: TGTGCCAGCAATGACGGCCTGGGGAATCAGCCCCAGCATTTT
clone size: .
D gene: .
J gene: TRBJ1-5
V gene: TRBV28

CDR3 protein: CASSPRGTPTQYF
CDR3 DNA: TGTGCCAGCAGCCCACGGGGGACCCCGACGCAGTATTTT
clone size: many
D gene: .
J gene: TRBJ2-3
V gene: TRBV11-2

CDR3 protein: CASTNYPGGNGGYTF
CDR3 DNA: TGTGCCAGCACCAACTACCCGGGGGGCAACGGTGGCTACACCTTC
clone size: many
D gene: .
J gene: TRBJ1-2
V gene: TRBV18

CDR3 protein: CSADRGGQPQHF
CDR3 DNA: TGCAGTGCTGACAGGGGCGGACAGCCCCAGCATTTT
clone size: many
D gene: TRBD1
J gene: TRBJ1-5
V gene: TRBV20-1

CDR3 protein: CASSEQASASYEQYF
CDR3 DNA: TGTGCCAGCAGTGAACAGGCTAGCGCGTCCTACGAGCAGTACTTC
clone size: .
D gene: .
J gene: TRBJ2-7
V gene: TRBV25-1

CDR3 protein: CASSLILAGVEQFF
CDR3 DNA: TGTGCCAGCAGCTTAATACTAGCGGGAGTTGAGCAGTTCTTC
clone size: few
D gene: TRBD2
J gene: TRBJ2-1
V gene: TRBV7-9

CDR3 protein: CASTRQGGTEAFF
CDR3 DNA: TGTGCCAGCACCCGACAGGGGGGAACTGAAGCTTTCTTT
clone size: few
D gene: TRBD1
J gene: TRBJ1-1
V gene: TRBV6-1

CDR3 protein: CASGSRDSSYEQYF
CDR3 DNA: TGTGCCAGCGGATCCAGGGACTCCTCCTACGAGCAGTACTTC
clone size: many
D gene: .
J gene: TRBJ2-7
V gene: TRBV2

CDR3 protein: CASSRSLRTGYNEQFF
CDR3 DNA: TGTGCCAGCAGCCGCTCTTTGAGGACAGGCTACAATGAGCAGTTCTTC
clone size: many
D gene: TRBD1
J gene: TRBJ2-1
V gene: TRBV7-9

CDR3 protein: CASSQGGAANSPLHF
CDR3 DNA: TGTGCCAGCTCCCAGGGGGGGGCCGCAAATTCACCCCTCCACTTT
clone size: many
D gene: TRBD1
J gene: TRBJ1-6
V gene: TRBV6-6

CDR3 protein: CASSLAGTGNEQYF
CDR3 DNA: TGTGCCAGCAGCTTGGCCGGGACAGGGAACGAGCAGTACTTC
clone size: .
D gene: TRBD1
J gene: TRBJ2-7
V gene: TRBV5-4

CDR3 protein: CASSFYTSGSYEQYF
CDR3 DNA: TGTGCCAGCAGTTTTTACACTAGCGGGAGCTACGAGCAGTACTTC
clone size: many
D gene: TRBD2
J gene: TRBJ2-7
V gene: TRBV12-3/TRBV12-4

CDR3 protein: CAISGGRSNEKLFF
CDR3 DNA: TGTGCCATCAGTGGAGGACGGTCTAATGAAAAGCTGTTTTTT
clone size: .
D gene: .
J gene: TRBJ1-4
V gene: TRBV10-3

CDR3 protein: CSVESGRTPYEQYF
CDR3 DNA: TGCAGCGTTGAAAGCGGGAGGACCCCCTACGAGCAGTACTTC
clone size: many
D gene: TRBD2
J gene: TRBJ2-7
V gene: TRBV29-1

CDR3 protein: CASSVGLGVNEKLFF
CDR3 DNA: TGTGCCAGCAGCGTAGGTTTAGGAGTTAATGAAAAACTGTTTTTT
clone size: .
D gene: .
J gene: TRBJ1-4
V gene: TRBV9

CDR3 protein: CASSQDRGSKSGANVLTF
CDR3 DNA: TGTGCCAGCAGTCAGGACAGGGGAAGTAAATCTGGGGCCAACGTCCTGACTTTC
clone size: .
D gene: TRBD1
J gene: TRBJ2-6
V gene: TRBV4-2

CDR3 protein: CASRTGLESNQPQHF
CDR3 DNA: TGTGCCAGCAGGACAGGGTTAGAAAGCAATCAGCCCCAGCATTTT
clone size: many
D gene: TRBD1
J gene: TRBJ1-5
V gene: TRBV2

CDR3 protein: CASSLTGTNYEQYF
CDR3 DNA: TGTGCCAGCAGCCTCACCGGGACAAACTACGAGCAGTACTTC
clone size: .
D gene: .
J gene: TRBJ2-7
V gene: TRBV3-1

CDR3 protein: CATSDLGRYEQYF
CDR3 DNA: TGTGCCACCAGTGATTTGGGGCGCTACGAGCAGTACTTC
clone size: many
D gene: .
J gene: TRBJ2-7
V gene: TRBV24-1

CDR3 protein: CASSGLRALGTEKLFF
CDR3 DNA: TGTGCCAGCAGTGGACTCCGGGCCCTGGGTACTGAAAAACTGTTTTTT
clone size: .
D gene: .
J gene: TRBJ1-4
V gene: TRBV6-1

CDR3 protein: CSARGGQGIYEQYF
CDR3 DNA: TGCAGTGCTAGGGGGGGACAGGGAATATACGAGCAGTACTTC
clone size: many
D gene: TRBD1
J gene: TRBJ2-7
V gene: TRBV20-1

CDR3 protein: CSAKGRTFQSYEQYF
CDR3 DNA: TGCAGTGCGAAGGGGCGGACGTTCCAATCCTACGAGCAGTACTTC
clone size: few
D gene: .
J gene: TRBJ2-7
V gene: TRBV20-1

CDR3 protein: CSVWTTALHEKLFF
CDR3 DNA: TGCAGCGTGTGGACGACAGCCCTTCATGAAAAACTGTTTTTT
clone size: .
D gene: .
J gene: TRBJ1-4
V gene: TRBV29-1

CDR3 protein: CASSYLGPSGANVLTF
CDR3 DNA: TGTGCCAGCAGTTACTTGGGACCCTCTGGGGCCAACGTCCTGACTTTC
clone size: .
D gene: .
J gene: TRBJ2-6
V gene: TRBV6-6

CDR3 protein: CSARVVLNSYEQYF
CDR3 DNA: TGCAGTGCTAGAGTCGTGCTAAACTCCTACGAGCAGTACTTC
clone size: many
D gene: .
J gene: TRBJ2-7
V gene: TRBV20-1

CDR3 protein: CASSLGDRTYEQYF
CDR3 DNA: TGTGCCAGCAGCTTAGGTGACAGAACCTACGAGCAGTACTTC
clone size: few
D gene: .
J gene: TRBJ2-7
V gene: TRBV7-9

CDR3 protein: CASSLFHSPKNIQYF
CDR3 DNA: TGTGCCAGCAGCTTATTTCACTCCCCCAAAAACATTCAGTACTTC
clone size: .
D gene: .
J gene: TRBJ2-4
V gene: TRBV7-2

CDR3 protein: CASSHGSYTF
CDR3 DNA: TGTGCCAGTAGTCACGGCAGCTACACCTTC
clone size: many
D gene: .
J gene: TRBJ1-2
V gene: TRBV19

CDR3 protein: CASSLDWGAAYNEQFF
CDR3 DNA: TGTGCCAGCAGTTTGGATTGGGGGGCAGCCTACAATGAGCAGTTCTTC
clone size: many
D gene: .
J gene: TRBJ2-1
V gene: TRBV6-5

CDR3 protein: CASTRAPPNTEAFF
CDR3 DNA: TGCGCCAGCACCAGGGCCCCTCCGAACACTGAAGCTTTCTTT
clone size: .
D gene: .
J gene: TRBJ1-1
V gene: TRBV5-1

CDR3 protein: CSVGLANTGELFF
CDR3 DNA: TGCAGCGTGGGTCTAGCGAACACCGGGGAGCTGTTTTTT
clone size: few
D gene: .
J gene: TRBJ2-2
V gene: TRBV29-1

CDR3 protein: CASSFGHGLVLDNEQFF
CDR3 DNA: TGTGCCAGCAGCTTTGGGCACGGGCTAGTCCTAGACAATGAGCAGTTCTTC
clone size: few
D gene: .
J gene: TRBJ2-1
V gene: TRBV7-9